This TCR beta chain comes out of a study of graft-versus-host responses after intestinal transplantation. Overall study: Transplants were multivisceral, liver-intestinal, or isolated intestinal. The whole recipient group had anti-thymocyte globulin induction followed by tacrolimus and steroids for three to four years.

V was shortened by 3 bases and J by 5 bases, with 9 bases between the two germline ends. Germline lookup yields CDR1 SGDLS and CDR2 YYNGEE. This CDR3 has 13 residues. This table comes from immunoSEQ multiplex PCR, and its TCRdb copy is limited to in-frame clones, with some not included. Of around 100,000 clones in the sample, approximately 93% were seen once. Regarding this clone: Its antigen is unidentified.

Points from the study as a whole: Allografts of patients with graft-donor T cell macrochimerism showed high graft-versus-host to host-versus-graft clone ratios. Some GvH clones appeared in ileal mucosa or blood before recipient bone marrow.

The clonotype comes from a human donor who received an intestinal transplant. J is TRBJ2-1 and V is TRBV9, with D tentatively TRBD2 (6 bases). This specimen was unstimulated CD8+ T cells sorted from spleen or lymph node cells, taken before intestinal transplant. CDR3 sequence (DNA): TGTGCCAGCAGCGGGGACTGGAACAATGAGCAGTTCTTC. It codes for CASSGDWNNEQFF.